The 13 T cell receptor beta chains given below trace back to one sample, sequenced in a study of T-cell reconstitution after alpha-beta-depleted transplantation in children. Preparation of the TCRbeta library involved a method that used unique molecular identifiers. TCRdb re-analysed the PCR reads in MiXCR, keeping a single row per CDR3 protein. The sample includes approximately 500,000 distinct CDR3 sequences, 25% to 30% of them seen just once. Sequences were derived from PBMCs, sampled before TCRalphabeta/CD19-depleted stem cell transplant. These receptors all stem from a boy younger than two with Wiskott-Aldrich syndrome, due to receive a stem cell transplant.

V is TRBV28 and J is TRBJ2-7; TRBD1 matches at 9 bases. With V trimmed by 8 bases and J by 4 bases, 3 bases remained unmatched. CDR3 size: 12 residues. From germline, CDR1 is MDHEN and CDR2 SYDVKM. This CDR3 is CASGDREYEQYF. CDR3 nucleotides: TGTGCCAGCGGGGACAGGGAGTACGAGCAGTACTTC.

This clonotype was observed a few times. The chain is built from TRBV5-1 and TRBJ2-7; TRBD2 aligns across 9 bases. There are 16 residues in the CDR3. The germline V gene has CDR1 SGHRS and CDR2 YFSETQ. Losses at the gene ends were 1 base for V and 1 base for J; bases not matched to a gene: 6. The CDR3 is CASSLTTSGQSYEQYF. For the CDR3, the DNA is TGCGCCAGCAGCTTGACGACTAGCGGTCAATCCTACGAGCAGTACTTC. Combining the CDR3 with reference TRBV5-1 and TRBJ2-7 gives the whole variable domain KAGVTQTPRYLIKTRGQQVTLSCSPISGHRSVSWYQQTPGQGLQFLFEYFSETQRNKGNFPGRFSGRQFSNSRSEMNVSTLELGDSALYLCASSLTTSGQSYEQYFGPGTRLTVT.

This clonotype turned up a few times. The rearrangement joins TRBV20-1 to TRBJ1-6; TRBD1 matches at 8 bases. J was trimmed by 7 bases and V by 2 bases; bases with no gene match: 7. This CDR3 has 15 residues. Germline V gene data show CDR1 as DFQATT and CDR2 as SNEGSKA (reference sequence). CDR3 nucleotides: TGCAGTGCTAGACTTCCGGGACAGGCCAATTCACCCCTCCACTTT. This sequence encodes CSARLPGQANSPLHF.

The V call is TRBV20-1, the J call TRBJ2-2; TRBD2 matches 10 bases. CDR3 length: 14 residues. Germline assignment: CDR1 DFQATT and CDR2 SNEGSKA (reference sequence). V shed 6 bases, J shed 5 bases, and the junction held 6 bases outside the gene matches. DNA for the CDR3: TGCAGTGCCGCTGTAGCGGGAGGAACCGGGGAGCTGTTTTTT. Encoded protein: CSAAVAGGTGELFF.

This clonotype came up a few times. The chain joins TRBV5-1 to TRBJ2-5; D unclear. Germline CDR1 is SGHRS and CDR2 is YFSETQ. Trimming stripped 3 bases from V and 1 base from J, with 7 bases between. The CDR3 runs to 13 residues. As DNA, the CDR3 is TGCGCCAGCAGCTCCCAGAGCCAAGAGACCCAGTACTTC. It yields the protein CASSSQSQETQYF.

The chain couples TRBV2 to TRBJ2-5; no firm D call. Germline lookup yields CDR1 SNHLY and CDR2 FYNNEI. CDR3 size: 15 residues. V lost 4 bases and J lost 2, with 14 bases in between. This CDR3 is CASSVNWAEQETQYF. CDR3 coding DNA: TGTGCCAGCAGTGTGAATTGGGCAGAACAAGAGACCCAGTACTTC.

J is TRBJ1-1 and V is TRBV12-3 or TRBV12-4; D uncertain. This CDR3 contains 14 residues. Trimming took 3 bases from V and 3 from J, leaving 11 bases between them. In nucleotides, the CDR3 is TGTGCCAGCAGTTTGATAACCGGATACACTGAAGCTTTCTTT. Its protein is CASSLITGYTEAFF.

The chain joins TRBV20-1 to TRBJ2-1; D gene unclear. V was shortened by 6 bases and J by 5 bases, with 14 bases between the two germline ends. Germline CDR1 is DFQATT and CDR2 is SNEGSKA (reference sequence). The CDR3 extends over 13 amino acids. This chain's CDR3 is CSAQTAFNNEQFF. The CDR3 region has the DNA TGCAGTGCCCAGACGGCATTCAACAATGAGCAGTTCTTC.

J is TRBJ2-5 and V is TRBV5-1; 8 bases map to TRBD2. The CDR3 extends over 13 amino acids. The V gene end was trimmed by 5 bases and the J gene end by 5 bases; junction bases not matched to a gene: 5. Germline CDR1 is SGHRS and CDR2 is YFSETQ. The CDR3 spells CASRPPSGETQYF. In DNA form, the CDR3 reads TGCGCCAGCAGGCCTCCTAGCGGGGAGACCCAGTACTTC.

The rearrangement uses TRBV5-1 and TRBJ2-1, with 8 bases matching TRBD1. The CDR3 is 13 amino acids. Germline assignment: CDR1 SGHRS and CDR2 YFSETQ. After removal of 4 bases from V and 9 bases from J, the junction contained 6 bases not matched to a gene. The CDR3 region has the DNA TGCGCCAGCAGCGGGACAGGATTCGGTGAGCAGTTCTTC. Its protein product is CASSGTGFGEQFF.

CDR3 protein: CASSIDQETTFYNEQFF. DNA of the CDR3: TGTGCCAGTAGTATAGATCAGGAGACTACCTTCTACAATGAGCAGTTCTTC. The rearrangement uses TRBV19 and TRBJ2-1, with a weak D call TRBD2 (5 bases). The V gene lost 0 bases and the J gene lost 3 bases, with 15 bases spanning the gap. The CDR3 totals 17 residues. CDR1 and CDR2 (germline): LNHDA, SQIVND (reference sequence).

This chain connects TRBV10-3 to TRBJ1-1, with D hard to call. Trimming left V 10 bases short and J 2 bases short, with 14 bases between. CDR1 and CDR2 from the germline V gene are ENHRY and SYGVKD. This CDR3 has 13 amino acids. CDR3 in amino acids: CATLAVLNTEAFF. CDR3 coding DNA: TGTGCCACCTTGGCAGTCCTAAACACTGAAGCTTTCTTT.

CDR3 sequence: CAIRATEGSSYNEQFF. In DNA, the CDR3 is TGTGCCATCAGGGCAACCGAGGGGAGCTCCTACAATGAGCAGTTCTTC. The V and J genes are TRBV10-3 and TRBJ2-1; D might be TRBD1 or TRBD2, each matching 5 bases. Germline V gives CDR1 ENHRY, CDR2 SYGVKD. The V gene lost 6 bases and the J gene lost 0 bases, with 15 bases spanning the gap. The CDR3 loop spans 16 amino acids.